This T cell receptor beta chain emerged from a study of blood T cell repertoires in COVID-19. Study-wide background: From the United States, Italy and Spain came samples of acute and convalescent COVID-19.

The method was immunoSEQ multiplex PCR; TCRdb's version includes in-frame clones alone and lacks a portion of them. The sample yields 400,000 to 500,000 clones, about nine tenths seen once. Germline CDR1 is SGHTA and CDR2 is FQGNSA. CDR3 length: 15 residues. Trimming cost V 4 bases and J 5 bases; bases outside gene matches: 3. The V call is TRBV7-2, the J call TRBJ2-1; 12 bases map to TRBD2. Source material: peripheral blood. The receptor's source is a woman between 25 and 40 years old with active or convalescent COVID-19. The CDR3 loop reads CASSWTSGIDNEQFF. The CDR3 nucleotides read TGTGCCAGCAGCTGGACTAGCGGGATAGACAATGAGCAGTTCTTC.